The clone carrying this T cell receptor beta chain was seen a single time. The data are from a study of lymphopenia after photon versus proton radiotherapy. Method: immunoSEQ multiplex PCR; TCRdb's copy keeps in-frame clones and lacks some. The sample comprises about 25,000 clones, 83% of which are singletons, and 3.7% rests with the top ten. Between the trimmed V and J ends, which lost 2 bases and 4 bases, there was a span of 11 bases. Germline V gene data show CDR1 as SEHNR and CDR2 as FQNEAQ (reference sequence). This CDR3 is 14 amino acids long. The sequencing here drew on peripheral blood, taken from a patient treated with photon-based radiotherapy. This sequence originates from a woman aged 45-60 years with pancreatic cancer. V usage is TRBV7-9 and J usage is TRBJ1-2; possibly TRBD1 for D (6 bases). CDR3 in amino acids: CASSLYQDSYGYTF. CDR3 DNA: TGTGCCAGCAGCTTATATCAGGACAGCTATGGCTACACCTTC.